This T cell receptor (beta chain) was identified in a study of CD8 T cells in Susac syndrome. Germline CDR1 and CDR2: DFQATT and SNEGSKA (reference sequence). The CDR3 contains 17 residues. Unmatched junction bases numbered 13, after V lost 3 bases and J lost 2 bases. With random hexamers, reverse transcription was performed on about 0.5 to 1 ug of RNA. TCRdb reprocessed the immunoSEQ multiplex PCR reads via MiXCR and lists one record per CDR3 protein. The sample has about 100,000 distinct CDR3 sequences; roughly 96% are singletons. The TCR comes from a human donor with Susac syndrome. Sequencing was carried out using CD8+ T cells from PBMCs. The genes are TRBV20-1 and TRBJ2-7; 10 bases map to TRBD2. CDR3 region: CSASASGSGGWTYEQYF. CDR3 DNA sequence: TGCAGTGCTAGTGCTAGCGGGAGTGGGGGGTGGACCTACGAGCAGTACTTC.